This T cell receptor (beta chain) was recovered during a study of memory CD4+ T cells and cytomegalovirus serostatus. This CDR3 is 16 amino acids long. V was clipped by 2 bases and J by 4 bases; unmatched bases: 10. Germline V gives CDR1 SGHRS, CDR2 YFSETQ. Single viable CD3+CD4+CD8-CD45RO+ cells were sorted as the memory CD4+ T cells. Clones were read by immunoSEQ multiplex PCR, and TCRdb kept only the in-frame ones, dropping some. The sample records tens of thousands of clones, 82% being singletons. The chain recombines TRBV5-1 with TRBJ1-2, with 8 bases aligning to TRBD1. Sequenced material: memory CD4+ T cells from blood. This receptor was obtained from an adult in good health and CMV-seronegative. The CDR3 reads CASSLDSRGRGYGYTF. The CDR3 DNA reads TGCGCCAGCAGCTTAGATTCCAGGGGGCGCGGCTATGGCTACACCTTC.